The source of this T cell receptor beta chain is a study of shared clonotypes between healthy human individuals. The repertoire was sequenced with immunoSEQ multiplex PCR; TCRdb's copy has only in-frame clones and lacks some. The table includes roughly 380,000 clones, about 96% detected once. This CDR3 region has 16 residues. J gave up 2 bases and V 0 bases, and 6 bases lay outside the gene matches. The germline gives CDR1 SGDLS, CDR2 YYNGEE. This clone was counted only a few times. V gene TRBV9 combines with J gene TRBJ1-2; 8 positions agree with TRBD1. The TCR originated in a man aged 25-45 years in good health. Sequences were obtained from memory CD8+ T cells sorted from blood. Subset here: CD45RO+ cells pooled with CCR7-negative TemRA cells. This chain's CDR3 is CASSVGGTGKNYGYTF. CDR3 in DNA: TGTGCCAGCAGCGTAGGCGGGACAGGAAAGAACTATGGCTACACCTTC.